Listed here are 22 T cell receptor beta chains from one sample, sequenced in a study of blood T cell repertoires in COVID-19. Produced via immunoSEQ multiplex PCR; TCRdb's table is partial and in-frame only. Seen here are about 89,000 clones, approximately 75% observed once, and the top ten hold 13% to 15%. Sequencing used peripheral blood. All receptors come from a woman aged 80 or over with acute or convalescent COVID-19.

This clone has just a few counts. V gene TRBV14 combines with J gene TRBJ1-3, with a tentative D call TRBD1 (5 bases). Per the germline V gene, CDR1 is SGHDN and CDR2 is FVKESK. This CDR3 comprises 14 residues. V was clipped by 8 bases and J by 1 base, with 12 bases between them. The CDR3 nucleotides read TGTGCCAGCCGGATGGGGGGTTCTGGAAACACCATATATTTT. Its protein product is CASRMGGSGNTIYF.

This clone was picked up many times. This chain uses TRBV5-4 with TRBJ2-6; tentative D call: TRBD1 (6 bases). Trimming took off 7 bases at V and 0 bases at J, with 11 bases between the two ends. Germline V gene sequence: CDR1 SGHNT, CDR2 YYREEE (reference sequence). The CDR3 is made up of 15 amino acids. CDR3 nucleotide sequence: TGTGCCAGCGGATTGGACAGCTCTGGGGCCAACGTCCTGACTTTC. It specifies CASGLDSSGANVLTF.

The rearrangement uses TRBV27 and TRBJ2-3; D is unresolved. V lost 0 bases, J lost 4 bases, and 8 bases lay in between. Per germline, CDR1 MNHEY and CDR2 SMNVEV (reference sequence). This CDR3 has 14 amino acids. CDR3: CASSLSFSADTQYF. The CDR3 region has the DNA TGTGCCAGCAGTTTATCGTTCTCGGCAGATACGCAGTATTTT.

The V call is TRBV20-1, the J call TRBJ1-1, with unresolved D. Germline loops: CDR1 DFQATT, CDR2 SNEGSKA (reference sequence). V was pared by 7 bases and J by 1 base, with 7 bases between. The CDR3 extends over 11 amino acids. The CDR3 loop is CSGAGNTEAFF. The CDR3, as DNA: TGCAGTGGGGCCGGGAACACTGAAGCTTTCTTT.

This clone was seen only once. The CDR3 here is CASSYGQGRQGGYTF. The CDR3 coding sequence is TGTGCCAGCAGCTATGGACAGGGGAGACAAGGGGGCTACACCTTC. The chain uses TRBV28 and TRBJ1-2; 9 bases map to TRBD1. The germline CDR1 and CDR2 sequences are MDHEN and SYDVKM. The V segment lost 6 bases and the J segment 8 bases; nucleotides outside the gene matches: 13. This CDR3 is built from 15 residues.

The chain is built from TRBV5-1 and TRBJ1-5; D gene ambiguous. Per the germline V gene, CDR1 is SGHRS and CDR2 is YFSETQ. CDR3 length: 15 amino acids. Between the trimmed V and J ends, which lost 4 bases and 9 bases, there was a span of 20 bases. In DNA, the CDR3 is TGCGCCAGCAGCCTGCTCGGAGGGATGGATCCGCCCCAGCATTTT. It encodes CASSLLGGMDPPQHF.

This clone was counted between two and nine times. This chain links TRBV10-3 with TRBJ1-2; 7 positions match TRBD1. Unmatched junction bases numbered 9, after V lost 7 bases and J lost 4 bases. Germline CDR1 and CDR2: ENHRY and SYGVKD. This CDR3 comprises 14 residues. In DNA, the CDR3 is TGTGCCATCAAGCTAGGACAGGCGACCTATGGCTACACCTTC. This codes for CAIKLGQATYGYTF.

This sequence joins TRBV7-9 and TRBJ1-4; D uncertain. Trimming took 1 base from V and 6 from J, leaving 12 bases between them. This CDR3 comprises 15 residues. CDR1 and CDR2 (germline): SEHNR, FQNEAQ (reference sequence). The CDR3 sequence is CASSLGGEEDEKLFF. CDR3 DNA sequence: TGTGCCAGCAGCTTAGGCGGGGAGGAAGATGAAAAACTGTTTTTT. Variable domain in full (rest from reference TRBV7-9 and TRBJ1-4): DTGVSQNPRHKITKRGQNVTFRCDPISEHNRLYWYRQTLGQGPEFLTYFQNEAQLEKSRLLSDRFSAERPKGSFSTLEIQRTEQGDSAMYLCASSLGGEEDEKLFFGSGTQLSVL.

V usage is TRBV27 and J usage is TRBJ2-1, with 7 bases that match TRBD2. CDR3 length: 15 amino acids. J was trimmed by 0 bases and V by 7 bases; bases with no gene match: 6. Looked up from germline, CDR1 is MNHEY and CDR2 is SMNVEV (reference sequence). As DNA, the CDR3 is TGTGCCAGCACCATCGGGGGGAGCTCCTACAATGAGCAGTTCTTC. Protein: CASTIGGSSYNEQFF.

The chain combines TRBV7-2 with TRBJ2-3; maybe TRBD2 (5 bases). This CDR3 spans 14 amino acids. Germline V lookup: CDR1 SGHTA, CDR2 FQGNSA. Trimming took off 3 bases at V and 1 base at J, with 8 bases between the two ends. In nucleotides, the CDR3 is TGTGCCAGCAGCTTCACAGCGGGCACAGATACGCAGTATTTT. Translated, it gives CASSFTAGTDTQYF.

This clone was recorded a few times. The V call is TRBV5-1, the J call TRBJ2-7, with TRBD1 as a possible D gene (5 bases). CDR1 SGHRS and CDR2 YFSETQ come from the germline V gene. The CDR3 extends over 14 amino acids. V gave up 3 bases and J gave up 5 bases, with 15 bases separating them. CDR3 nucleotides: TGCGCCAGCAGCTACGCCTCTTCAGGGAACGAGCAGTACTTC. Protein sequence: CASSYASSGNEQYF.

This sequence joins TRBV7-6 and TRBJ1-2; TRBD1 might be the D (6 bases). V gave up 5 bases and J gave up 3 bases, with 13 bases separating them. The CDR3 covers 14 residues. Germline lookup yields CDR1 SGHVS and CDR2 FNYEAQ. CDR3: CASSPRAGDYGYTF. The CDR3 bases are TGTGCCAGCAGCCCGCGGGCAGGGGACTATGGCTACACCTTC.

The CDR3 protein is CASSLVAGLENTIYF. As DNA, the CDR3 is TGTGCCAGCAGCTTGGTGGCAGGGCTGGAGAACACCATATATTTT. The V call is TRBV5-5, the J call TRBJ1-3; weak D call: TRBD1 (5 bases). The CDR3 sequence is 15 residues long. Per the germline V gene, CDR1 is SGHKS and CDR2 is YYEKEE (reference sequence). Trimming took off 0 bases at V and 7 bases at J, with 14 bases between the two ends.

The J gene is TRBJ2-7, the V gene TRBV2; the D gene is possibly TRBD2 (6 bases). Germline CDR1 reads SNHLY; CDR2 reads FYNNEI. This CDR3 is 13 amino acids long. V lost 7 bases, J lost 0 bases, and 10 bases lay in between. CDR3 DNA: TGTGCCAGCATTGCGGGGATCTCCTACGAGCAGTACTTC. This codes for CASIAGISYEQYF.

CDR3 amino acids: CASSSAAGGRSEAFF. The CDR3 DNA reads as TGTGCCAGCAGCTCGGCCGCCGGGGGGCGGTCTGAAGCTTTCTTT. The V and J genes are TRBV11-2 and TRBJ1-1, with D maybe TRBD1 (6 bases). The V end lost 4 bases, the J end lost 6 bases, and 18 bases lay between the germline ends. This CDR3 is built from 15 residues. Germline lookup yields CDR1 SGHAT and CDR2 FQNNGV. Full variable domain (remainder filled in from reference TRBV11-2 and TRBJ1-1): EAGVAQSPRYKIIEKRQSVAFWCNPISGHATLYWYQQILGQGPKLLIQFQNNGVVDDSQLPKDRFSAERLKGVDSTLKIQPAKLEDSAVYLCASSSAAGGRSEAFFGQGTRLTVV.

This chain joins TRBV20-1 and TRBJ1-5, with D possibly matching TRBD1 (5 bases). The CDR3 length is 15 residues. Deletions cut 3 bases from V and 2 bases from J, with 14 bases between. In germline, CDR1 is DFQATT, CDR2 SNEGSKA (reference sequence). CDR3 DNA sequence: TGCAGTGCTAGTGTCGGGGGGATGGGCAATCAGCCCCAGCATTTT. This encodes CSASVGGMGNQPQHF.

The chain recombines TRBV11-2 with TRBJ2-7; D may be TRBD2 (6 bases). The V and J ends lost 1 base and 2 bases respectively, with 9 bases between them. The CDR3 is 14 amino acids. Germline lookup yields CDR1 SGHAT and CDR2 FQNNGV. The CDR3 sequence: CASSLGGGAYEQYF. In DNA form, the CDR3 reads TGTGCCAGCAGCTTAGGGGGCGGGGCCTACGAGCAGTACTTC.

The chain joins TRBV5-4 to TRBJ1-2, with D tentatively TRBD1 (5 bases). The CDR3 sequence is 14 residues long. The V gene's germline CDR1 is SGHNT and CDR2 YYREEE (reference sequence). V was cut by 4 bases and J by 2 bases, with 12 bases left in between. For the CDR3, the DNA is TGTGCCAGCAGCATCGGGACTCCGAACTATGGCTACACCTTC. It is translated as CASSIGTPNYGYTF.

This clone showed up just once. This sequence joins TRBV5-4 and TRBJ1-1; tentatively, D is TRBD1 (5 bases). The CDR3 covers 15 residues. Germline CDR1 SGHNT, CDR2 YYREEE (reference sequence). Trimming cost V 0 bases and J 4 bases, with 13 bases left between them. CDR3: CASSLVGSGGTEAFF. CDR3 sequence (DNA): TGTGCCAGCAGCTTGGTCGGGTCCGGGGGCACTGAAGCTTTCTTT. The whole variable domain, filled in from reference TRBV5-4 and TRBJ1-1, reads ETGVTQSPTHLIKTRGQQVTLRCSSQSGHNTVSWYQQALGQGPQFIFQYYREEENGRGNFPPRFSGLQFPNYSSELNVNALELDDSALYLCASSLVGSGGTEAFFGQGTRLTVV.

The J gene is TRBJ2-3, the V gene TRBV11-3; 8 bases map to TRBD2. V shed 1 base and J 6 bases; nucleotides not matched to a gene: 18. The CDR3 sequence is 19 residues long. Germline-derived CDR1 and CDR2 are SGHNT and YENEEA. The CDR3 loop is CASSLGGLAGGYPGDTQYF. As DNA, the CDR3 is TGTGCCAGCAGCTTAGGAGGACTGGCGGGGGGTTACCCGGGTGATACGCAGTATTTT.

This sequence joins TRBV4-2 and TRBJ2-7, with 11 nucleotides matching TRBD1. Trimming removed 5 bases from V and 5 bases from J; junction bases left unmatched: 2. The CDR3 spans 13 residues. The V gene's germline CDR1 is LGHNA and CDR2 YNFKEQ. In nucleotides, the CDR3 is TGTGCCAGCAGCAGGGACAGGGGGGACGAGCAGTACTTC. Protein product: CASSRDRGDEQYF.

CDR3 loop: CASSYGTVSNQPQHF. The CDR3, as DNA: TGTGCCAGCAGCTACGGGACAGTTAGCAATCAGCCCCAGCATTTT. The genes are TRBV5-6 and TRBJ1-5; 7 nucleotides match TRBD1. With V trimmed by 3 bases and J by 0 bases, 3 bases remained unmatched. Germline CDR1 SGHDT, CDR2 YYEEEE. The CDR3 runs 15 residues.